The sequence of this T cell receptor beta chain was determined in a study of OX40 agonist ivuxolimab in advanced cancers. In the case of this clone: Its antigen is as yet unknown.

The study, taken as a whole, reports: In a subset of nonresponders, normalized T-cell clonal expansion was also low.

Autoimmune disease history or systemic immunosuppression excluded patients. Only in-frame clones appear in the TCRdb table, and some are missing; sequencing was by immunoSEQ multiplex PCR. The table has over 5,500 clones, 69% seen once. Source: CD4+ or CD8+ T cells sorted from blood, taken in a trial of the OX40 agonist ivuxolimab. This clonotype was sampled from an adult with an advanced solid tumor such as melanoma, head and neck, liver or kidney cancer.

The CDR3 sequence: CASFWDSGSYNEQFF. Written as DNA, the CDR3 is TGTGCCAGCTTTTGGGACTCAGGCTCCTACAATGAGCAGTTCTTC. The chain uses TRBV2 and TRBJ2-1; D might be TRBD2 (6 bases). CDR1 SNHLY and CDR2 FYNNEI come from the germline V gene. CDR3 length: 15 amino acids. The V end lost 8 bases, the J end lost 0 bases, and 14 bases lay between the germline ends.